A selection of T cell receptor beta chains follows, all from one sample in a study of shared clonotypes between healthy human individuals. Using immunoSEQ multiplex PCR, the repertoire was profiled, and TCRdb retains in-frame clones only, with some absent. The data show hundreds of thousands of clones, with approximately 74% seen just once and approximately 1.7% held by the top ten. Sequencing was carried out using memory CD4+ T cells sorted from blood. These TCRs come from a woman aged 25 to 39 in good health. CDR3s include the opening cysteine and the closing phenylalanine or tryptophan. Fields, in order: J gene, clone size, D gene, CDR3 length, V gene, CDR3 protein, CDR3 DNA. D genes are given only for firm matches. Clone size is given for some rows only: seen once, a few or many times, or a class if the clone is expanded.

J: TRBJ1-2; size: NA; D: NA; length: 15; V: TRBV6-6; CDR3: CASSQDPPGRYGYTF; DNA: TGTGCCAGCAGTCAAGACCCTCCGGGGAGGTATGGCTACACCTTC
J: TRBJ2-7; size: NA; D: TRBD2; length: 18; V: TRBV5-1; CDR3: CASSLVAGGLTLSYEQYF; DNA: TGCGCCAGCAGCTTGGTGGCGGGAGGGCTTACCTTGAGCTACGAGCAGTACTTC
J: TRBJ2-1; size: NA; D: NA; length: 16; V: TRBV11-3; CDR3: CASSLDGERGYNEQFF; DNA: TGTGCCAGCAGCTTAGATGGGGAGAGGGGCTACAATGAGCAGTTCTTC
J: TRBJ1-4; size: NA; D: TRBD1; length: 14; V: TRBV28; CDR3: CASRGTGDSEKLFF; DNA: TGTGCCAGCAGGGGGACAGGGGATAGTGAAAAACTGTTTTTT
J: TRBJ2-1; size: NA; D: TRBD2; length: 15; V: TRBV11-2; CDR3: CASTEAGLSKNEQFF; DNA: TGTGCCAGCACCGAAGCGGGACTCTCTAAAAATGAGCAGTTCTTC
J: TRBJ2-3; size: NA; D: NA; length: 14; V: TRBV7-8; CDR3: CASSLAGGPSTQYF; DNA: TGTGCCAGCAGCTTAGCTGGAGGGCCAAGTACGCAGTATTTT
J: TRBJ2-2; size: NA; D: NA; length: 14; V: TRBV5-1; CDR3: CASSSNTGSGELFF; DNA: TGCGCCAGCAGCTCGAACACCGGATCCGGGGAGCTGTTTTTT
J: TRBJ2-5; size: NA; D: TRBD1; length: 13; V: TRBV29-1; CDR3: CSVKQGVLETQYF; DNA: TGCAGCGTAAAACAGGGGGTGTTAGAGACCCAGTACTTC
J: TRBJ1-1; size: NA; D: NA; length: 14; V: TRBV5-6; CDR3: CASSYGQLNTEAFF; DNA: TGTGCCAGCAGCTACGGACAGTTGAACACTGAAGCTTTCTTT
J: TRBJ1-4; size: NA; D: NA; length: 16; V: TRBV28; CDR3: CASSDSQGGRNRKLFF; DNA: TGTGCCAGCAGTGATTCACAGGGAGGAAGAAATAGGAAACTGTTTTTT
J: TRBJ2-7; size: NA; D: TRBD2; length: 16; V: TRBV5-4; CDR3: CASSLGLAGDGYEQYF; DNA: TGTGCCAGCAGCCTTGGACTAGCGGGAGATGGGTACGAGCAGTACTTC
J: TRBJ2-7; size: many; D: TRBD1; length: 16; V: TRBV5-1; CDR3: CASSLVTGQGVHEQYF; DNA: TGCGCCAGCAGCTTGGTTACCGGACAGGGGGTCCACGAGCAGTACTTC
J: TRBJ2-7; size: NA; D: TRBD1; length: 15; V: TRBV28; CDR3: CASSDPGQGSYEQYF; DNA: TGTGCCAGCAGCGACCCGGGACAGGGGTCTTACGAGCAGTACTTC
J: TRBJ2-7; size: NA; D: TRBD2; length: 14; V: TRBV28; CDR3: CASSLMTSGGQQYF; DNA: TGTGCCAGCAGTTTGATGACTAGCGGCGGCCAGCAGTACTTC
J: TRBJ2-1; size: NA; D: TRBD2; length: 15; V: TRBV28; CDR3: CASSLPGLDLNEQFF; DNA: TGTGCCAGCAGTTTACCAGGACTAGACCTCAATGAGCAGTTCTTC
J: TRBJ2-2; size: once; D: NA; length: 14; V: TRBV11-2; CDR3: CASSSPRGTGELFF; DNA: TGTGCCAGCAGCTCCCCACGGGGGACCGGGGAGCTGTTTTTT
J: TRBJ2-3; size: few; D: TRBD1; length: 15; V: TRBV15; CDR3: CATSRGTGGADTQYF; DNA: TGTGCCACCAGCAGAGGGACAGGGGGTGCAGATACGCAGTATTTT
J: TRBJ1-4; size: many; D: NA; length: 13; V: TRBV11-2; CDR3: CASRDSGNEKLFF; DNA: TGTGCCAGCAGGGACAGCGGTAATGAAAAACTGTTTTTT
J: TRBJ2-5; size: NA; D: NA; length: 12; V: TRBV2; CDR3: CASSERAGTQYF; DNA: TGTGCCAGCAGTGAAAGGGCGGGGACCCAGTACTTC
J: TRBJ2-7; size: once; D: NA; length: 14; V: TRBV19; CDR3: CASSMLDTSYEQYF; DNA: TGTGCCAGTAGTATGCTGGACACCTCCTACGAGCAGTACTTC
J: TRBJ2-7; size: NA; D: NA; length: 14; V: TRBV28; CDR3: CASSLYLTAYEQYF; DNA: TGTGCCAGCAGTCTTTATTTGACCGCCTACGAGCAGTACTTC
J: TRBJ2-3; size: NA; D: NA; length: 17; V: TRBV11-2; CDR3: CASSLNSAGPGTDTQYF; DNA: TGTGCCAGCAGCTTAAATTCGGCGGGTCCCGGCACAGATACGCAGTATTTT
J: TRBJ2-1; size: NA; D: NA; length: 13; V: TRBV5-4; CDR3: CASSTPRANEQFF; DNA: TGTGCCAGCAGCACCCCTCGCGCCAATGAGCAGTTCTTC
J: TRBJ1-1; size: NA; D: TRBD1; length: 15; V: TRBV5-1; CDR3: CASSYSGQGNTEAFF; DNA: TGCGCCAGCAGCTACTCCGGACAGGGTAACACTGAAGCTTTCTTT
J: TRBJ2-3; size: few; D: TRBD2; length: 15; V: TRBV7-2; CDR3: CASSTTSGTADTQYF; DNA: TGTGCCAGCAGCACGACTAGCGGGACGGCAGATACGCAGTATTTT
J: TRBJ1-6; size: NA; D: TRBD1; length: 15; V: TRBV30; CDR3: CAWRETGTGSSPLHF; DNA: TGTGCCTGGAGGGAGACCGGGACAGGGAGTTCACCCCTCCACTTT
J: TRBJ2-5; size: few; D: NA; length: 13; V: TRBV10-3; CDR3: CAISAAVQETQYF; DNA: TGTGCCATCAGTGCAGCGGTCCAAGAGACCCAGTACTTC
J: TRBJ2-7; size: NA; D: TRBD2; length: 14; V: TRBV11-2; CDR3: CASSPSGGGHEQYF; DNA: TGTGCCAGCAGCCCCTCGGGGGGAGGCCACGAGCAGTACTTC
J: TRBJ1-1; size: NA; D: NA; length: 11; V: TRBV7-9; CDR3: CASSLEAEAFF; DNA: TGTGCCAGCAGCTTAGAAGCGGAAGCTTTCTTT
J: TRBJ2-3; size: NA; D: TRBD2; length: 17; V: TRBV4-1; CDR3: CASSPLAGGRGTDTQYF; DNA: TGCGCCAGCAGTCCTTTAGCGGGAGGGCGTGGCACAGATACGCAGTATTTT
J: TRBJ2-2; size: NA; D: NA; length: 16; V: TRBV12-2; CDR3: CASRLLRSTNTGELFF; DNA: TGTGCAAGTCGCTTACTGAGGAGCACCAACACCGGGGAGCTGTTTTTT
J: TRBJ1-5; size: NA; D: NA; length: 13; V: TRBV15; CDR3: CATSSRRYQPQHF; DNA: TGTGCCACCAGCAGTAGACGATATCAGCCCCAGCATTTT
J: TRBJ2-5; size: NA; D: TRBD1; length: 15; V: TRBV6-5; CDR3: CASSYGDSLRETQYF; DNA: TGTGCCAGCAGTTACGGGGACAGTTTGCGAGAGACCCAGTACTTC